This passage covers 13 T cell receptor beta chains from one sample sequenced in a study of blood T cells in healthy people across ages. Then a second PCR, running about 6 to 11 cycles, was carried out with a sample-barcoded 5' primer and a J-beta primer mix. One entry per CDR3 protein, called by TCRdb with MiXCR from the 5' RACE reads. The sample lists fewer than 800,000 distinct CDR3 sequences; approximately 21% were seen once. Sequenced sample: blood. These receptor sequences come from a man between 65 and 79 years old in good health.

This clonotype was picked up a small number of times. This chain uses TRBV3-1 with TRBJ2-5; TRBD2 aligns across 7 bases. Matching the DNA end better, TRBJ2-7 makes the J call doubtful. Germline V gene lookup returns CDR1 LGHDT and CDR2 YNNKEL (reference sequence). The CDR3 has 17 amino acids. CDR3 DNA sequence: TGTGCCAGCAGCCGGAAATTGGCGGGAGATGGGTCCTACGAGCAGTACTTC. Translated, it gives CASSRKLAGDGSYEQYF.

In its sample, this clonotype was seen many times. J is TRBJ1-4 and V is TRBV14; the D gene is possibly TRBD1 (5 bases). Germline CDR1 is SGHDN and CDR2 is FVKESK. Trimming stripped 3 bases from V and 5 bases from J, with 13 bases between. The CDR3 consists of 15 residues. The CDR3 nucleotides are TGTGCCAGCAGCCACAGATTGACAGAGAATGAAAAACTGTTTTTT. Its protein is CASSHRLTENEKLFF.

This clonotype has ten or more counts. CDR3 in DNA: TGTGCCAGCAGCTTAACTAGCGGGAGTCCAACAGATACGCAGTATTTT. It is translated as CASSLTSGSPTDTQYF. The chain is built from TRBV7-3 and TRBJ2-3; 9 bases align to TRBD2. This CDR3 is built from 16 residues. Germline V gene lookup returns CDR1 SGHTA and CDR2 FQGTGA. V gave up 0 bases and J gave up 3 bases; unmatched junction bases: 4.

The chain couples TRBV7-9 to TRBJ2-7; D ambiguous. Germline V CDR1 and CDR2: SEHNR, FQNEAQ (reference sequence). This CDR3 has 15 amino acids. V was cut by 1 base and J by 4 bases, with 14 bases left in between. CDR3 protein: CASSLDSTVVYEQYF. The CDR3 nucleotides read TGTGCCAGCAGCTTAGACTCAACTGTGGTATACGAGCAGTACTTC. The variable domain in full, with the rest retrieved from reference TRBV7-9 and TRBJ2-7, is DTGVSQNPRHKITKRGQNVTFRCDPISEHNRLYWYRQTLGQGPEFLTYFQNEAQLEKSRLLSDRFSAERPKGSFSTLEIQRTEQGDSAMYLCASSLDSTVVYEQYFGPGTRLTVT.

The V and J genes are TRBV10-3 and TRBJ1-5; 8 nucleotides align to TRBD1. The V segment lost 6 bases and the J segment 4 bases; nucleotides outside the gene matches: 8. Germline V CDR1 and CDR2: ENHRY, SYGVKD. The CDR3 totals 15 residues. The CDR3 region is CAISEQGAGNQPQHF. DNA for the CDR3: TGTGCCATCAGCGAGCAGGGGGCCGGGAATCAGCCCCAGCATTTT.

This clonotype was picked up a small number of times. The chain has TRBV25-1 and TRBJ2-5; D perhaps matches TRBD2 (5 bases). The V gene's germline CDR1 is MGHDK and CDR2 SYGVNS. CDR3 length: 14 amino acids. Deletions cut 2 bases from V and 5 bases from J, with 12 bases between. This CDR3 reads CASSEVGSRETQYF. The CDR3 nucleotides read TGTGCCAGCAGTGAAGTAGGGAGTAGGGAGACCCAGTACTTC.

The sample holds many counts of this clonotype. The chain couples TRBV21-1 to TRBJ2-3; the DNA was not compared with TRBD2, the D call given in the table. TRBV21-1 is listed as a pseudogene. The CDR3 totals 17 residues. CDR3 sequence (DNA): TGTGCCAGCCCTAATTGTGTAAGAGGGAACCAAAGAAGCCCGCAGTATTTT. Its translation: CASPNCVRGNQRSPQYF.

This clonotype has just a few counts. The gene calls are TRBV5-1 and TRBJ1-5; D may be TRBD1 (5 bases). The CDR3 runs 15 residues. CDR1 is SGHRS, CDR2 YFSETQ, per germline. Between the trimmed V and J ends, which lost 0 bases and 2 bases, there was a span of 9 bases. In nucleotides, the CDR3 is TGCGCCAGCAGCTTGGAGGGGAAGGGCAATCAGCCCCAGCATTTT. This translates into CASSLEGKGNQPQHF. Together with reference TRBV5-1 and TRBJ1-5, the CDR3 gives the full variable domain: KAGVTQTPRYLIKTRGQQVTLSCSPISGHRSVSWYQQTPGQGLQFLFEYFSETQRNKGNFPGRFSGRQFSNSRSEMNVSTLELGDSALYLCASSLEGKGNQPQHFGDGTRLSIL.

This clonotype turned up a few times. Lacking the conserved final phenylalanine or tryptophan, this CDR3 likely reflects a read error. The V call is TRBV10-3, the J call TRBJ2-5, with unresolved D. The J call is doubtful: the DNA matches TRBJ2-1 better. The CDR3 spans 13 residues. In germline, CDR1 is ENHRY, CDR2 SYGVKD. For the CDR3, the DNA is TGTGCCATCAGTGAGCGGGTGGACAATGAGCAGTTCCTC. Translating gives CAISERVDNEQFL.

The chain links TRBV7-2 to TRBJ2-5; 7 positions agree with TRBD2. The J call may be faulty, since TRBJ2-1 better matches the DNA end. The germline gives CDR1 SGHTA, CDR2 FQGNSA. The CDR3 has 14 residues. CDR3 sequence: CASSPGLLNNEQFF. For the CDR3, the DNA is TGTGCCAGCAGTCCGGGACTACTAAACAATGAGCAGTTCTTC.

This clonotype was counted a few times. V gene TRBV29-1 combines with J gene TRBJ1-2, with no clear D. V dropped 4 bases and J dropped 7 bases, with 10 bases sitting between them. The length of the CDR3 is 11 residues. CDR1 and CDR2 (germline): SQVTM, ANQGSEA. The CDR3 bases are TGCAGCGTTGCTCGGACTGGTGGCTACACCTTC. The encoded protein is CSVARTGGYTF. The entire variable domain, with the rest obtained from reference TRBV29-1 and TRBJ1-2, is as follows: SAVISQKPSRDICQRGTSLTIQCQVDSQVTMMFWYRQQPGQSLTLIATANQGSEATYESGFVIDKFPISRPNLTFSTLTVSNMSPEDSSIYLCSVARTGGYTFGSGTRLTVV.

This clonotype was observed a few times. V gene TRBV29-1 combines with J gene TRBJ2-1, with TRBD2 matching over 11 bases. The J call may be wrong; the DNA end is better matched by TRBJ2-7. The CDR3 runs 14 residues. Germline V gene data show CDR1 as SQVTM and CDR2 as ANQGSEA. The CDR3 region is CSVGLAGFAYEQYF. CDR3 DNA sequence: TGCAGCGTCGGACTAGCGGGTTTTGCCTACGAGCAGTACTTC.

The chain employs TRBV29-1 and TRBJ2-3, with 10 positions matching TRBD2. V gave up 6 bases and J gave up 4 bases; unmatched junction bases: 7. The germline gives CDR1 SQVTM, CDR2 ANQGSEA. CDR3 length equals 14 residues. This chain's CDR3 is CSVASGSRADTQYF. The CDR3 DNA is TGCAGCGTCGCTAGCGGGAGCAGGGCAGATACGCAGTATTTT.